This TCR beta chain came from a study of post-analysis software for immune sequencing data. Overall study findings and caveats: Patients used about five TRBV segments, including TRBV5-6, TRBV5-1 and TRBV20-1, more often than controls.

This clonotype counts as medium-sized (0.01 to 0.1%). Its antigen is currently unknown. The junction had 14 bases not matched to a gene; V was cut back by 5 bases and J by 4 bases. This CDR3 has 18 residues. The authors incorporated unique molecular identifiers into the TCR beta cDNA libraries. With 1 to 10 million T cells as the source, roughly 0.5 million cDNA molecules resulted. One entry per CDR3 protein results from TCRdb running MiXCR on the PCR reads. The table records hundreds of thousands of distinct CDR3 sequences, about 57% of them present only once. The sequenced sample consisted of blood. This chain joins TRBV12-3 or TRBV12-4 and TRBJ1-2, with 12 bases identical to TRBD1. The receptor comes from a girl aged 5 to 17 with multiple sclerosis. In DNA form, the CDR3 reads TGTGCCAGCAGTCCTCGGTGGGGACAGGGGGCTTTAGGCTATGGCTACACCTTC. Its translation is CASSPRWGQGALGYGYTF.